The 9 T cell receptor beta chains presented below share a single source sample, sequenced in a study of shared clonotypes between healthy human individuals. The repertoire was sequenced with immunoSEQ multiplex PCR; TCRdb's copy has only in-frame clones and lacks some. In the table there are some 800,000 clones, 80% to 95% of which are singletons. Positive CCR7 selection of CD45RO-negative cells yielded the naive CD8 cells, and terminally differentiated effector memory CD45RA+ cells were excluded. The sequencing sample was made of naive CD8+ T cells sorted from blood. These receptors were taken from a man younger than 40 in good health.

This chain links TRBV30 with TRBJ2-2; 11 bases map to TRBD2. V gave up 1 base and J gave up 4 bases; unmatched junction bases: 17. This CDR3 has 20 amino acids. CDR1 and CDR2 from the germline V gene are GTSNPN and SVGIG (reference sequence). Written as DNA, the CDR3 is TGTGCCTGGAGTGATCCCAGTAGCGGGAGGGCCCCCGGTGGCACCGGGGAGCTGTTTTTT. It translates to CAWSDPSSGRAPGGTGELFF.

The chain carries TRBV28 and TRBJ1-1; D gene ambiguous. The V end was cut by 1 base, the J end by 1 base, with 10 bases between. This CDR3 is 15 amino acids long. The germline CDR1 and CDR2 sequences are MDHEN and SYDVKM. This CDR3 is CASSLYPSGNTEAFF. CDR3 nucleotide sequence: TGTGCCAGCAGTTTATATCCCTCGGGGAACACTGAAGCTTTCTTT.

The J gene is TRBJ1-2, the V gene TRBV29-1; D ambiguous. V was pared by 1 base and J by 3 bases, with 12 bases between. In germline, CDR1 is SQVTM, CDR2 ANQGSEA. This CDR3 is built from 14 residues. The CDR3 DNA reads TGCAGCGTTGAAGTTGGGGTCATGGACTATGGCTACACCTTC. Amino acid sequence: CSVEVGVMDYGYTF.

This chain joins TRBV7-1 and TRBJ1-2; D unresolved. Being an ORF, TRBV7-1 has a function that is uncertain. V lost 5 bases to trimming and J lost 6 bases, with 10 bases between them. CDR3 length: 12 amino acids. The CDR3 sequence: CASSPRSDGYTF. For the CDR3, the DNA is TGTGCCAGCAGCCCCCGTTCCGATGGCTACACCTTC.

V is TRBV7-9 and J is TRBJ1-5, with D possibly matching TRBD1 (5 bases). CDR1 and CDR2 (germline): SEHNR, FQNEAQ (reference sequence). This CDR3 spans 17 amino acids. The V end was cut by 1 base, the J end by 4 bases, with 17 bases between. The CDR3: CASSLELGDGTNQPQHF. The CDR3 DNA sequence: TGTGCCAGCAGCTTAGAGTTAGGGGACGGGACTAATCAGCCCCAGCATTTT.

The CDR3 bases are TGTGCCAGCAGCCCACAGGCCGGGGAGCTGTTTTTT. It yields the protein CASSPQAGELFF. The V call is TRBV7-3, the J call TRBJ2-2; TRBD1 is a possible D gene (5 bases). The germline V gene encodes CDR1 SGHTA and CDR2 FQGTGA. The CDR3 contains 12 residues. Deletions cut 5 bases from V and 6 bases from J, with 7 bases between.

The chain combines TRBV4-3 with TRBJ2-7; a weak D match, TRBD2 (5 bases). From germline, CDR1 is LGHNA and CDR2 YSLEER. With 8 bases removed from V and 6 bases from J, the gap between germline ends came to 20 bases. The CDR3 contains 14 residues. The CDR3 nucleotides are TGCGCCAGCGGAACCGATTCGACTACCCGCGAGCAGTACTTC. It yields the protein CASGTDSTTREQYF.

The chain uses TRBV28 and TRBJ2-2, with TRBD2 matching 10 bases. This CDR3 contains 18 residues. Trimming removed 5 bases from V and 4 bases from J; junction bases left unmatched: 13. The V gene's germline CDR1 is MDHEN and CDR2 SYDVKM. The CDR3 here is CASSLGLATIPSTGELFF. CDR3 DNA sequence: TGTGCCAGCAGTCTGGGACTAGCGACCATACCGTCCACCGGGGAGCTGTTTTTT.

This clone appeared a single time. A read error may account for a junction end that differs from germline. This chain connects TRBV27 to TRBJ2-7; a weak D match, TRBD1 (5 bases). CDR3 size: 14 residues. Germline V CDR1 and CDR2: MNHEY, SMNVEV (reference sequence). The chain's CDR3 is CASRFLDRPYEQYF. The CDR3 nucleotides are TGTGCCAGCCGTTTCCTTGACAGACCCTACGAGCAGTACTTC.